This entry features one TCR beta chain sequence. The antigen is not known. Germline assignment: CDR1 LGHDT and CDR2 YNNKEL (reference sequence). The CDR3 is 14 amino acids. V shed 2 bases and J shed 0 bases, with 8 bases lying between them. The entry originates in a study of T cell responses to AZD1222 COVID-19 vaccine. Some clones are missing from TCRdb's copy, which holds only in-frame ones; the method was immunoSEQ multiplex PCR. The table has approximately 110,000 clones, roughly 90% seen once. Study findings and constraints: The donor cohort was predominantly white British with a female majority, and clonal diversity may have been underestimated.

The origin of this receptor is an adult in good health. The chain employs TRBV3-1 (or the pseudogene TRBV3-2) and TRBJ2-7; unclear D gene. Sequences were derived from peripheral blood, sampled on day 0 of AZD1222 vaccination. CDR3 in DNA: TGTGCCAGCAGCCAACCGGGTCCCTCCTACGAGCAGTACTTC. Residues: CASSQPGPSYEQYF.